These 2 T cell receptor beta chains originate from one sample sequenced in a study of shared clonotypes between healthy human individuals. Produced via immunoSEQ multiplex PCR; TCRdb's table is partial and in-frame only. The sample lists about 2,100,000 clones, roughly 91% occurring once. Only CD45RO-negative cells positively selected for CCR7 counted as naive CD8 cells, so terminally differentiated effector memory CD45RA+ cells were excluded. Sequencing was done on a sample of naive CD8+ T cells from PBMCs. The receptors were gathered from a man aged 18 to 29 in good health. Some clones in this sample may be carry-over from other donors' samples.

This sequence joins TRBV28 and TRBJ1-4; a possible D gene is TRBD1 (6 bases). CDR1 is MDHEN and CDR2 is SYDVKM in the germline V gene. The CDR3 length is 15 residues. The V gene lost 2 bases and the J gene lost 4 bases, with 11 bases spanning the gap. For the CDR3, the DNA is TGTGCCAGCAGTTTAGGGACACTTAATAATGAAAAACTGTTTTTT. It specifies CASSLGTLNNEKLFF.

CDR3: CSVVPAGDHEQYF. The CDR3 DNA sequence: TGCAGCGTTGTTCCAGCGGGAGACCACGAGCAGTACTTC. The chain couples TRBV29-1 to TRBJ2-5; 8 positions match TRBD2. The DNA end favors TRBJ2-7, so the J call may be wrong. Germline loops: CDR1 SQVTM, CDR2 ANQGSEA. The CDR3 is 13 residues long.